Included here is one T cell receptor (beta chain) sequence, with context. Its antigen is as yet unknown. V shed 0 bases and J 5 bases; nucleotides not matched to a gene: 5. CDR1 is LGHNA and CDR2 is YSLEER in the germline V gene. The length of the CDR3 is 15 residues. Among the donors, all were healthy bone marrow donors. Likely unrecorded immune exposures existed in these nominally healthy donors. The sample originates from a study of cytomegalovirus exposure and HLA in healthy donors. Overall study findings and caveats: The analysis excluded some indistinguishable V segments, including TRBV6-2 and TRBV6-3. Apparent HLA restriction characterized most CMV-associated TCR beta chains in a later analysis.

The PCR made use of 60 Vbeta and 13 Jbeta primers. Sequencing was performed with immunoSEQ multiplex PCR; in TCRdb, only in-frame clones are kept and a portion is missing. Of 110,000 or so clones listed, roughly 70% are singletons. This TCR came from a woman in her thirties or forties in good health and CMV-seropositive. The chain links TRBV4-3 to TRBJ2-3, with 7 bases identical to TRBD2. The sequencing sample was made of PBMCs. The CDR3 nucleotides read TGCGCCAGCAGCCAAGACCAGCGGGGAGGAGATACGCAGTATTTT. This gives the protein CASSQDQRGGDTQYF.